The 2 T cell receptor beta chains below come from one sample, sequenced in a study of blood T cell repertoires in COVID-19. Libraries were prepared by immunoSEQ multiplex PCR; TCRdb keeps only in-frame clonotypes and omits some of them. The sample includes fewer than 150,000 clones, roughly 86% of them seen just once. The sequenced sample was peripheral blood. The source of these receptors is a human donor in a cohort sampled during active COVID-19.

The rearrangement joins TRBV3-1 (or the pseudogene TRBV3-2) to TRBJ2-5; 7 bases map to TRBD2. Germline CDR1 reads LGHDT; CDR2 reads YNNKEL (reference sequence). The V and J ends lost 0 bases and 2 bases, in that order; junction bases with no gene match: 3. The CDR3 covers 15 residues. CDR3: CASSQDPSGQETQYF. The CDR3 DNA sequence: TGTGCCAGCAGCCAAGATCCTAGCGGACAAGAGACCCAGTACTTC.

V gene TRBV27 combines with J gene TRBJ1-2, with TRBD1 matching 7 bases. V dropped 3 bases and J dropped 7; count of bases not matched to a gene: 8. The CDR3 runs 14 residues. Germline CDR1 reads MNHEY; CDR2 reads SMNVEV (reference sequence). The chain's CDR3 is CASSFRRQGSGYTF. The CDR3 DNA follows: TGTGCCAGCAGTTTCCGGAGACAGGGAAGTGGCTACACCTTC.